This T cell receptor beta chain was recovered during a study of early T cells in non-severe SARS-CoV-2 infection (dated by TCRdb to the early 2020s). For context, the study as a whole: Because TCR sequencing was done on bulk RNA from unsorted whole blood, the alpha and beta chains could not be paired. Broad study findings and their caveats: VDJdb matching was skewed toward anti-spike CD8 responses and likely underestimated virus-specific expansions, missing private and CD4 specificities.

To prepare the library, 5' RACE was applied. TCRdb shows the sequencer as NextSeq 500. In the TCR library protocol, unique molecular identifiers were attached to individual cDNA molecules to correct for PCR bias and sequencing error. Both TCR alpha and beta chains were sequenced, and tight co-correlation was observed between alpha and beta sequence abundances in each sample. In the authors' own workflow: Decombinator V4 was used to annotate TCR sequences for V gene, J gene and CDR3. Expanded TCRs were defined as changing significantly between any two time points under a Poisson model with p below 0.0001. TCR abundances were normalised to the total number of TCRs sequenced per sample and expressed as counts per million. MAIT TCRs were defined by TRAV1-2 paired with TRAJ12, TRAJ20 or TRAJ33, and iNKT TCRs by TRAV10 paired with TRAJ18. VDJdb, accessed on 1 November 2021, was searched for TCRs annotated for CMV, EBV and SARS-CoV-2, and TCRs annotated for more than one antigen were excluded. TCRdb cleaned the public reads at Q25 with fastp, built clones with MiXCR and kept in-frame beta chains. All rows with the same CDR3 protein become a single entry with the most common DNA and genes. V and J calls and clone size were set by TCRdb, not the authors. This sample is represented by about 49,000 distinct CDR3 sequences; about 12% of them were singletons. The top ten clones comprise more than 9% of the sample.

Trimming costs V 5 bases and J 3 bases, and their ends lie 20 bases apart. The germline V gene encodes CDR1 SEHNR and CDR2 FQNEAQ (reference sequence). From the cysteine through the phenylalanine, the CDR3 covers 16 amino acids. The sequence is cut down to CDR3 DNA, 48 bases in frame from base 1. This was a case-control study nested in a cohort of healthcare workers in London, UK, who had nasopharyngeal swab PCR tests and blood samples taken every week. Between 23 and 31 March 2020, the week of the UK lockdown, healthcare workers were enrolled and then followed up weekly for as long as 16 weeks. Concerning this clonotype itself: Its cognate antigen has yet to be identified. No much larger clonotype is one base removed from it; base qualities were not supplied.

The TCR sequence derives from an adult who was a healthcare worker with PCR-confirmed SARS-CoV-2 infection or an uninfected control (not recorded which). The V and J segments used are TRBV7-9 and TRBJ2-7; the D gene is perhaps TRBD1 or TRBD2, as each covers 6 bases. Sequenced input: whole blood. The CDR3 corresponds to CASSPLGTPEGYEQYF. At the DNA level, the sequence is TGTGCCAGCAGCCCTCTTGGGACACCGGAGGGCTACGAGCAGTACTTC.